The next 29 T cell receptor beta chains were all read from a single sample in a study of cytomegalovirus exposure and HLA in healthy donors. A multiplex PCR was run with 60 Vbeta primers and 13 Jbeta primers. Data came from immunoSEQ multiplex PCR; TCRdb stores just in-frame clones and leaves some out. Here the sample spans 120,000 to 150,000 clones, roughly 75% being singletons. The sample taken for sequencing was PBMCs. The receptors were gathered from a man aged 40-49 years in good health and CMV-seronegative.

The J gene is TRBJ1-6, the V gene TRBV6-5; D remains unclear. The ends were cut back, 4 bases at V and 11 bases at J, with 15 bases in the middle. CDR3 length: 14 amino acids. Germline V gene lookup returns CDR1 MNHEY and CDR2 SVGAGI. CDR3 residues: CASSSPSRNAPLHF. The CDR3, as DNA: TGTGCCAGCAGTTCCCCGAGCAGGAATGCACCCCTCCACTTT.

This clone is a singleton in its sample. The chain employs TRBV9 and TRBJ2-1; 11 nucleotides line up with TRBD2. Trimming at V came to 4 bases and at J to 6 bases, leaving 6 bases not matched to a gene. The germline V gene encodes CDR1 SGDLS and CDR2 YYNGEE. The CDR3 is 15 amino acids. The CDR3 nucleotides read TGTGCCAGCAGCAATAGCGGGGGGGCCTTCAATGAGCAGTTCTTC. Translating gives CASSNSGGAFNEQFF.

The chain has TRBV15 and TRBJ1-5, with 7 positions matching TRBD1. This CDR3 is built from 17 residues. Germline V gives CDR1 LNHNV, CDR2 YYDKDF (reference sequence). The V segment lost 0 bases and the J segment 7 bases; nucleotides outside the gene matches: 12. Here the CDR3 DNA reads TGTGCCACCAGCAGAGAAGGACAGGTAAATCGCTTACAGCCCCAGCATTTT. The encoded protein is CATSREGQVNRLQPQHF.

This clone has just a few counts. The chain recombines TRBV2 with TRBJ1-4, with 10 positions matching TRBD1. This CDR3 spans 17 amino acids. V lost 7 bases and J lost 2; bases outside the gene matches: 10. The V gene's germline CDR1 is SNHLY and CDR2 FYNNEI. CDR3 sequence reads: CASTEGSTGGTNEKLFF. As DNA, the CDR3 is TGTGCCAGCACCGAGGGGTCGACAGGGGGCACTAATGAAAAACTGTTTTTT.

In nucleotides, the CDR3 is TGCGCCAGCAGTTGGGGGGTCGATTATGGCTACACCTTC. Encoded protein: CASSWGVDYGYTF. The gene calls are TRBV5-1 and TRBJ1-2; a weak D match, TRBD1 (5 bases). The CDR3 sequence is 13 residues long. Germline values: CDR1 SGHRS, CDR2 YFSETQ. Trimming removed 5 bases at V and 5 bases at J, with 13 bases between.

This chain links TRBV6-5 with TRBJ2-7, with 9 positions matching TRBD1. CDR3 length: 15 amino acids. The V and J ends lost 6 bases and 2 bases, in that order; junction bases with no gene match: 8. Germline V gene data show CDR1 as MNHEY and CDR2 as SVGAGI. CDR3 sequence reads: CASRVDRGHTYEQYF. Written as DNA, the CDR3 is TGTGCCAGCAGAGTGGACAGGGGTCATACCTACGAGCAGTACTTC.

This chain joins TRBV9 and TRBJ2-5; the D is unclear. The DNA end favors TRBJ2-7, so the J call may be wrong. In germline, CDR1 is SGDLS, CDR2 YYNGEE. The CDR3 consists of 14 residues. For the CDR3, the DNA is TGTGCCAGCAGCGTAGATCCCCGGTACTACGAGCAGTACTTC. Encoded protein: CASSVDPRYYEQYF.

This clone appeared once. For the CDR3, the DNA is TGTGCCAGCAGCTTAGGACAGGGACGACTCTCTGGAAACACCATATATTTT. It codes for CASSLGQGRLSGNTIYF. The chain combines TRBV7-9 with TRBJ1-3, with 7 bases lining up with TRBD1. Unmatched junction bases numbered 6, after V lost 1 base and J lost 0 bases. Per germline, CDR1 SEHNR and CDR2 FQNEAQ (reference sequence). CDR3 length equals 17 residues.

CDR3 amino acids: CASRSIYRTDTQYF. The CDR3 DNA reads TGTGCCAGCAGGAGCATATACCGCACAGATACGCAGTATTTT. The rearrangement joins TRBV25-1 to TRBJ2-3; D is ambiguous. CDR1 is MGHDK and CDR2 is SYGVNS in the germline V gene. The CDR3 covers 14 residues. V dropped 6 bases and J dropped 1 base, with 11 bases sitting between them.

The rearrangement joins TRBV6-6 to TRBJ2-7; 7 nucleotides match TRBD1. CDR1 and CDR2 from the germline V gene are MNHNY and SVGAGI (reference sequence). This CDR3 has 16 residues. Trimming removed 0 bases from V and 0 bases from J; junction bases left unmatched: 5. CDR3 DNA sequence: TGTGCCAGCAGTTACTCCCGGGACAGAAGCTCCTACGAGCAGTACTTC. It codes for CASSYSRDRSSYEQYF.

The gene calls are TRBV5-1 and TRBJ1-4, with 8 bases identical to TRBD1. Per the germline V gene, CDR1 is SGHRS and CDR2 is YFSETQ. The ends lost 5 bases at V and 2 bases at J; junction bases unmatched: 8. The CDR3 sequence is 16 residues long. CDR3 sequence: CASSQGQGRTNEKLFF. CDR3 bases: TGCGCCAGCAGTCAAGGACAGGGAAGGACTAATGAAAAACTGTTTTTT.

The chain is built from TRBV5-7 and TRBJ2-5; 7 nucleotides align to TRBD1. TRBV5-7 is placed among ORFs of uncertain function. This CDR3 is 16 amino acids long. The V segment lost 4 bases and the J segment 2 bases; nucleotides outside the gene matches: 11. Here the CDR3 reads CASSIHRDRHQETQYF. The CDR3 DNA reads TGTGCCAGCAGCATTCACCGGGACAGACATCAAGAGACCCAGTACTTC.

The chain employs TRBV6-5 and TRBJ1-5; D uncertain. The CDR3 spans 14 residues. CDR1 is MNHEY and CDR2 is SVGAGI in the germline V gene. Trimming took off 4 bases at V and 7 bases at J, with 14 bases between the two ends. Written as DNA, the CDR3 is TGTGCCAGCAGTTTGGCGGGTAAAGGACAGCCCCAGCATTTT. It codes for CASSLAGKGQPQHF.

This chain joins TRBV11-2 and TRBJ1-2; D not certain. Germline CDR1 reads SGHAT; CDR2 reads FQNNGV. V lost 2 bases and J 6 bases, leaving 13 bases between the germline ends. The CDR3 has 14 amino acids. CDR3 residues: CASSLNLGVDGYTF. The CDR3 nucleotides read TGTGCCAGCAGCTTAAATCTTGGAGTAGATGGCTACACCTTC.

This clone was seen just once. The CDR3 reads CATKPYSGNTIYF. DNA of the CDR3: TGTGCCACCAAGCCTTACTCTGGAAACACCATATATTTT. The J gene is TRBJ1-3, the V gene TRBV10-3; D is ambiguous. CDR3 length: 13 amino acids. Germline V gene data show CDR1 as ENHRY and CDR2 as SYGVKD. Between the trimmed V and J ends, which lost 10 bases and 0 bases, there was a span of 10 bases.

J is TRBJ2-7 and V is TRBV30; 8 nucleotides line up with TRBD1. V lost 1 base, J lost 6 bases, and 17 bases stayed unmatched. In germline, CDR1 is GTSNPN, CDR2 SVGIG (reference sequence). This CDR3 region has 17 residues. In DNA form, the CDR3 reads TGTGCCTGGAGTGCCCCATACAACAGGGGGAAACGGGGCGAGCAGTACTTC. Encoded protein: CAWSAPYNRGKRGEQYF. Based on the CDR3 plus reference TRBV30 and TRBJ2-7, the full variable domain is SQTIHQWPATLVQPVGSPLSLECTVEGTSNPNLYWYRQAAGRGLQLLFYSVGIGQISSEVPQNLSASRPQDRQFILSSKKLLLSDSGFYLCAWSAPYNRGKRGEQYFGPGTRLTVT.

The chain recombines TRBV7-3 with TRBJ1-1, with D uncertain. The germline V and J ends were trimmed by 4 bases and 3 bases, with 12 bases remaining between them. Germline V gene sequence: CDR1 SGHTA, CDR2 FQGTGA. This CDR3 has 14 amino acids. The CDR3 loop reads CASSSLNQDTEAFF. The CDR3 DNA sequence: TGTGCCAGCAGCTCCCTAAACCAGGACACTGAAGCTTTCTTT.

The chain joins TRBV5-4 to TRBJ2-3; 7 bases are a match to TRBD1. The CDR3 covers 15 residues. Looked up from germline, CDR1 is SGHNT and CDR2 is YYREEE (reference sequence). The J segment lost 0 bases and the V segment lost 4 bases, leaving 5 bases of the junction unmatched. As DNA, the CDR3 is TGTGCCAGCAGCCTGGACAGGCGTAGCACAGATACGCAGTATTTT. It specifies CASSLDRRSTDTQYF.

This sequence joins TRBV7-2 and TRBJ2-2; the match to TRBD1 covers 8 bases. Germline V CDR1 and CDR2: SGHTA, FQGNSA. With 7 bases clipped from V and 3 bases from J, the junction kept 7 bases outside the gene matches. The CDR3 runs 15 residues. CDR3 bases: TGTGCCAGCACCTTGGACAGGGCGCACACCGGGGAGCTGTTTTTT. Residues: CASTLDRAHTGELFF. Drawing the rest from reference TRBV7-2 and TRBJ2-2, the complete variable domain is GAGVSQSPSNKVTEKGKDVELRCDPISGHTALYWYRQSLGQGLEFLIYFQGNSAPDKSGLPSDRFSAERTGGSVSTLTIQRTQQEDSAVYLCASTLDRAHTGELFFGEGSRLTVL.

This CDR3 reads CASSPQTGSAGYTF. CDR3 DNA sequence: TGTGCCAGCAGTCCCCAAACAGGGAGTGCTGGCTACACCTTC. The rearrangement joins TRBV6-5 to TRBJ1-2; weak D call: TRBD1 (6 bases). V lost 5 bases, J lost 7 bases, and 17 bases lay in between. CDR1 is MNHEY and CDR2 is SVGAGI in the germline V gene. The CDR3 extends over 14 amino acids.

For the CDR3, the DNA is TGCGCCAGCAGCCAAATCGGGACACCCAGTCCCTACGAGCAGTACTTC. Protein: CASSQIGTPSPYEQYF. The chain has TRBV4-1 and TRBJ2-7; a possible D gene is TRBD1 (6 bases). The CDR3 runs to 16 residues. Between the trimmed V and J ends, which lost 2 bases and 2 bases, there was a span of 16 bases. Germline V gene sequence: CDR1 MGHRA, CDR2 YSYEKL.

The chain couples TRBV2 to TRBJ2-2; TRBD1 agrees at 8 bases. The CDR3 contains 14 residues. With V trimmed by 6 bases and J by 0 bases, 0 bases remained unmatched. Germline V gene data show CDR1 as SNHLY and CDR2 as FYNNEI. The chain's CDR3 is CASRGQANTGELFF. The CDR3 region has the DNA TGTGCCAGCAGGGGACAGGCGAACACCGGGGAGCTGTTTTTT. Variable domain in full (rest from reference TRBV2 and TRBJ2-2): EPEVTQTPSHQVTQMGQEVILRCVPISNHLYFYWYRQILGQKVEFLVSFYNNEISEKSEIFDDQFSVERPDGSNFTLKIRSTKLEDSAMYFCASRGQANTGELFFGEGSRLTVL.

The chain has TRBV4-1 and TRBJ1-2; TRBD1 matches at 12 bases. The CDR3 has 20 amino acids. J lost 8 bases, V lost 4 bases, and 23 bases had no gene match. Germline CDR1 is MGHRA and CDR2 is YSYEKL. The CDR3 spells CASSLMEGTGGRGLVGGYTF. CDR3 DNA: TGCGCCAGCAGCCTCATGGAGGGGACAGGGGGCAGGGGCCTTGTGGGAGGCTACACCTTC.

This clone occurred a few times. The CDR3 DNA follows: TGTGCCAGCAGCCAAGGGGGCCCACTAGCGGGGGTCGACGAGCAGTACTTC. Residues: CASSQGGPLAGVDEQYF. V and J are TRBV4-2 and TRBJ2-7, with TRBD2 matching over 11 bases. The V gene end was trimmed by 1 base and the J gene end by 5 bases; junction bases not matched to a gene: 10. The CDR3 covers 17 residues. The V gene's germline CDR1 is LGHNA and CDR2 YNFKEQ.

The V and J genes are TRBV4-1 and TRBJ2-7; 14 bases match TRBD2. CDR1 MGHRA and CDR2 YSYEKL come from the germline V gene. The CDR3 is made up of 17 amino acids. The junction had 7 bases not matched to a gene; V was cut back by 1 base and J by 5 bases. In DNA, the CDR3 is TGCGCCAGCAGCCAAGGAAGACTAGCGGGGGGGCCCCACGAGCAGTACTTC. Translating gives CASSQGRLAGGPHEQYF.

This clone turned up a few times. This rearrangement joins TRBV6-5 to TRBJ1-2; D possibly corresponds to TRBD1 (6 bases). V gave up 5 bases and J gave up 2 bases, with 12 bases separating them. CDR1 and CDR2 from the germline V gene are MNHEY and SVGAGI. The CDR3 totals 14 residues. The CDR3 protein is CASSETGLNYGYTF. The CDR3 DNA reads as TGTGCCAGCAGTGAAACAGGGCTCAACTATGGCTACACCTTC.

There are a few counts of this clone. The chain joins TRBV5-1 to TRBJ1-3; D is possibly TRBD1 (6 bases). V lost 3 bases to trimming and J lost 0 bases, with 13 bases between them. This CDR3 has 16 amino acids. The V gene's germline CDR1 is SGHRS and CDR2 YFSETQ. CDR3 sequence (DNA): TGCGCCAGCAGCTCCTTGGGGGCTTTCTCTGGAAACACCATATATTTT. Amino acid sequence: CASSSLGAFSGNTIYF.

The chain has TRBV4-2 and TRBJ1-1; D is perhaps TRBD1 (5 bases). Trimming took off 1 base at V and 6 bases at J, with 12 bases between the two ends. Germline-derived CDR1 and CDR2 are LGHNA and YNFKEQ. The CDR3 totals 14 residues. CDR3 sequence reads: CASSQGGGAAEAFF. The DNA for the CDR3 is TGTGCCAGCAGCCAAGGGGGAGGGGCCGCTGAAGCTTTCTTT.

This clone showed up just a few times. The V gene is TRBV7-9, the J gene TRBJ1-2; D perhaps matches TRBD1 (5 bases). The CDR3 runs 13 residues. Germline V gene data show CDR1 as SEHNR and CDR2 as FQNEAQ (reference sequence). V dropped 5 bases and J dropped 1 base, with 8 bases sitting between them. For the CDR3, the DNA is TGTGCCAGCAGCGAGACAGTTAACTATGGCTACACCTTC. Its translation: CASSETVNYGYTF.